The 14 T cell receptor beta chains below come from one sample, sequenced in a study of T cells in Graves' hyperthyroidism and ophthalmopathy. It was RNA transcripts that yielded the amplified TCR beta CDR3 regions. During a first-round RT-PCR of the TCR CDR3, the HTBI primer set was used. TCRdb itself ran the multiplex PCR reads through MiXCR, one entry per CDR3 protein. The sample gives some 350,000 distinct CDR3 sequences, 13% to 15% of which show up once; approximately 19% is in the top ten. Specimen: blood. These receptors were collected from a woman in her sixties with Graves' ophthalmopathy.

This clonotype was recorded many times. The chain links TRBV3-1 to TRBJ1-2; TRBD1 agrees at 9 bases. Trimming removed 0 bases from V and 4 bases from J; junction bases left unmatched: 9. CDR1 LGHDT and CDR2 YNNKEL come from the germline V gene (reference sequence). The CDR3 runs to 17 residues. CDR3 loop: CASSQDRNRGRGYGYTF. In nucleotides, the CDR3 is TGTGCCAGCAGCCAAGATAGGAACAGGGGGCGCGGCTATGGCTACACCTTC.

At least ten counts were recorded for this clonotype. The J gene is TRBJ2-1, the V gene TRBV20-1, with no clear D. CDR3 length: 18 amino acids. Germline loops: CDR1 DFQATT, CDR2 SNEGSKA (reference sequence). The V gene lost 3 bases and the J gene lost 0 bases, with 21 bases spanning the gap. CDR3 sequence: CSASQPPRGLSSYNEQFF. CDR3 nucleotides: TGCAGTGCTAGCCAACCCCCCCGCGGTCTGAGCTCCTACAATGAGCAGTTCTTC.

This clonotype was detected many times. The rearrangement uses TRBV2 and TRBJ2-7; the match to TRBD1 covers 7 bases. Germline trimming cut 5 bases from V and 1 base from J; bases unmatched to any gene: 5. CDR3 length: 14 amino acids. Per germline, CDR1 SNHLY and CDR2 FYNNEI. The CDR3, as DNA: TGTGCCAGCAGTCCGCCGGGACAGTCCTACGAGCAGTACTTC. Amino acid sequence: CASSPPGQSYEQYF.

This clonotype was counted many times. The gene calls are TRBV20-1 and TRBJ1-1; D ambiguous. The CDR3 is 13 amino acids. Trimming removed 4 bases from V and 2 bases from J, with 11 bases in between. Germline values: CDR1 DFQATT, CDR2 SNEGSKA (reference sequence). CDR3 sequence: CSATFGINTEAFF. In DNA, the CDR3 is TGCAGTGCTACTTTTGGAATTAACACTGAAGCTTTCTTT.

There are many counts of this clonotype. J is TRBJ2-7 and V is TRBV28, with 9 bases that match TRBD1. CDR3 length equals 13 residues. Germline V CDR1 and CDR2: MDHEN, SYDVKM. J gave up 2 bases and V 7 bases, and 3 bases lay outside the gene matches. CDR3 coding DNA: TGTGCCAGCACGGACAGGGGTACCTACGAGCAGTACTTC. Residues: CASTDRGTYEQYF.

This clonotype was observed at least ten times. This rearrangement joins TRBV7-2 to TRBJ2-1; 10 nucleotides line up with TRBD2. The germline V gene encodes CDR1 SGHTA and CDR2 FQGNSA. This CDR3 is 15 amino acids long. The ends lost 5 bases at V and 6 bases at J; junction bases unmatched: 7. In nucleotides, the CDR3 is TGTGCCAGCAGCATAACTAGCGGGACGCGCAATGAGCAGTTCTTC. It translates to CASSITSGTRNEQFF.

This clonotype was seen at least ten times. The CDR3 sequence is CASSLGATQQSYEQYF. In DNA, the CDR3 is TGCGCCAGCAGCTTGGGAGCGACCCAGCAATCCTACGAGCAGTACTTC. The chain is built from TRBV5-1 and TRBJ2-7; D remains ambiguous. This CDR3 contains 16 residues. Germline lookup yields CDR1 SGHRS and CDR2 YFSETQ. Trimming took off 0 bases at V and 1 base at J, with 14 bases between the two ends. The variable domain in full, completed from reference TRBV5-1 and TRBJ2-7, reads KAGVTQTPRYLIKTRGQQVTLSCSPISGHRSVSWYQQTPGQGLQFLFEYFSETQRNKGNFPGRFSGRQFSNSRSEMNVSTLELGDSALYLCASSLGATQQSYEQYFGPGTRLTVT.

This clonotype was picked up many times. The gene calls are TRBV5-1 and TRBJ2-2; 9 nucleotides align to TRBD1. V lost 4 bases and J lost 3; bases outside the gene matches: 4. The germline V gene has CDR1 SGHRS and CDR2 YFSETQ. This CDR3 contains 15 residues. The CDR3 nucleotides read TGCGCCAGCAGCCGACGGACAGGGGACACCGGGGAGCTGTTTTTT. It yields the protein CASSRRTGDTGELFF.

This clonotype appeared a few times. The V gene is TRBV5-6, the J gene TRBJ2-7; D perhaps matches TRBD2 (6 bases). V lost 0 bases and J 4 bases, leaving 17 bases between the germline ends. This CDR3 is built from 16 residues. The germline gives CDR1 SGHDT, CDR2 YYEEEE. The CDR3 DNA reads TGTGCCAGCAGCTTGGTAGGGCGGGGCGGTATATACGAGCAGTACTTC. Residues: CASSLVGRGGIYEQYF.

In its sample, this clonotype was seen many times. The J gene is TRBJ2-1, the V gene TRBV28, with 10 bases matching TRBD2. The CDR3 covers 17 residues. In germline, CDR1 is MDHEN, CDR2 SYDVKM. J gave up 4 bases and V 3 bases, and 9 bases lay outside the gene matches. For the CDR3, the DNA is TGTGCCAGCAGTTTTATCGGACTAGCGGAAACTTACAATGAGCAGTTCTTC. Residues: CASSFIGLAETYNEQFF.

At least ten counts were recorded for this clonotype. V gene TRBV6-2 or TRBV6-3 combines with J gene TRBJ2-7; no definite D call. V lost 4 bases and J 2 bases, leaving 9 bases between the germline ends. There are 13 residues in the CDR3. From germline, CDR1 is MNHEY and CDR2 SVGEGT. The CDR3 sequence: CASSLYGPYEQYF. The CDR3 nucleotides are TGTGCCAGCAGTTTATACGGGCCCTACGAGCAGTACTTC.

The rearrangement uses TRBV10-1 and TRBJ2-1, with a weak D call TRBD2 (6 bases). The V end lost 6 bases, the J end lost 10 bases, and 25 bases lay between the germline ends. Germline V gives CDR1 WNHNN, CDR2 SYGVQD (reference sequence). The CDR3 loop spans 16 amino acids. As DNA, the CDR3 is TGCGCCAGCAGCCCGGGGGACGGGACGGTTCTTAGGGAGCAGTTCTTC. This gives the protein CASSPGDGTVLREQFF.

This clonotype turned up a few times. The V call is TRBV29-1, the J call TRBJ1-1; D remains ambiguous. V lost 4 bases and J lost 7, with 10 bases in between. In germline, CDR1 is SQVTM, CDR2 ANQGSEA. The CDR3 length is 11 residues. The CDR3 DNA reads TGCAGCGTTGGAGCGGGCATTGAAGCTTTCTTT. Translated, it gives CSVGAGIEAFF.

This clonotype was counted only a few times. This chain connects TRBV19 to TRBJ1-5, with D tentatively TRBD1 (5 bases). The CDR3 loop spans 14 amino acids. The germline V gene has CDR1 LNHDA and CDR2 SQIVND (reference sequence). Trimming left V 5 bases short and J 0 bases short, with 8 bases between. CDR3 DNA sequence: TGTGCCAGTAGTCAGGGTCTTAGCAATCAGCCCCAGCATTTT. This encodes CASSQGLSNQPQHF. The full variable domain, its missing parts supplied by reference TRBV19 and TRBJ1-5, is DGGITQSPKYLFRKEGQNVTLSCEQNLNHDAMYWYRQDPGQGLRLIYYSQIVNDFQKGDIAEGYSVSREKKESFPLTVTSAQKNPTAFYLCASSQGLSNQPQHFGDGTRLSIL.